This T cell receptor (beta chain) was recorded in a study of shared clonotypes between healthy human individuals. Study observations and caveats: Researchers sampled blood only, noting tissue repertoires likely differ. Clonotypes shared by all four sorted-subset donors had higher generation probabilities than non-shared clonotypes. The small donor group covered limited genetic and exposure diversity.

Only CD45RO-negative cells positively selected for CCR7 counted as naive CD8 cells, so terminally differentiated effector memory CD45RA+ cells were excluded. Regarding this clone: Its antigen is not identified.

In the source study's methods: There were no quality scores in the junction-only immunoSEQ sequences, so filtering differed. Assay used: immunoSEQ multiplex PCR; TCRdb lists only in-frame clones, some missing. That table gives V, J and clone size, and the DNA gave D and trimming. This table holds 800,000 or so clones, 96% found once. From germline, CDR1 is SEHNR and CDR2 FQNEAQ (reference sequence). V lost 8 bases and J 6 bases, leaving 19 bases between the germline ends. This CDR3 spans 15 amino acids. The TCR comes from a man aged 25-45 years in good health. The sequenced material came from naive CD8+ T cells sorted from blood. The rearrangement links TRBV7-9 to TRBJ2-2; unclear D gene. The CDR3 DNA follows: TGTGCCAGCTGGGGTGCGGCTAGATTCCCCGGGGAGCTGTTTTTT. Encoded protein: CASWGAARFPGELFF.